This record looks at one T cell receptor (beta chain) sequence and its context. Its antigen is still unknown. An end of the junction does not agree with germline; a read error may underlie this. Semi-nested PCR with Nested Universal Primer A followed constant-region reverse priming of full-length variable regions. MiXCR, run by TCRdb on the 5' RACE reads, gives a single entry per CDR3 protein. The repertoire holds 40,000 to 65,000 distinct CDR3 sequences, with approximately 23% as singletons. Study-wide results and limits: Tumor Treg TCRs overlapped most with tumor naive CD4+ cells. Tumor memory CD4+ T cell TCR gene usage clustered with blood and lymph node memory CD4+ cells and lymph node naive CD4+ cells.

Naive CD4+ T cells were purified with Tregs depleted by CD25. Germline CDR1 is SGHRS and CDR2 is YFSETQ. CDR3 length equals 14 residues. The chain couples TRBV5-1 to TRBJ1-1, with D perhaps TRBD1 (6 bases). Sequenced material: tumor-infiltrating naive CD4+ T cells sorted from the breast tumor. Subset specified: naive CD4+ T cells, CD4+CD45RA+CD25-. This TCR was sampled from a female donor with breast cancer. The CDR3 nucleotides read TGCGCCAGCAGCGGAACAAGGGGGGACACTGAAGCTTCCTTT. This codes for CASSGTRGDTEASF.